This entry describes one TCR beta chain. The sample belongs to a study of OX40 agonist ivuxolimab in advanced cancers. Germline V gives CDR1 SGHDT, CDR2 YYEEEE. This CDR3 is built from 12 residues. V gave up 0 bases and J gave up 5 bases, with 3 bases separating them. Sequenced by immunoSEQ multiplex PCR; TCRdb stores in-frame clones only, minus some. The table lists 45,000 to 50,000 clones, roughly 91% of them singletons, with more than 6.5% in the top ten. The TCR sequence derives from an adult with an advanced solid tumor such as melanoma, head and neck, liver or kidney cancer. The sample in question was CD4+ or CD8+ T cells sorted from blood, obtained in a trial of the OX40 agonist ivuxolimab. J is TRBJ1-5 and V is TRBV5-6, with D uncertain. CDR3 region: CASSLGDQPQHF. The CDR3 nucleotides are TGTGCCAGCAGCTTGGGAGATCAGCCCCAGCATTTT.